What follows are 28 T cell receptor beta chains derived from one specimen sequenced in a study of CD8+ T cells in alopecia areata. TCR sequencing used cDNA made by reverse transcription of extracted RNA. The protocol was immunoSEQ multiplex PCR, while the TCRdb copy is restricted to in-frame clones and leaves out a portion. The table shows approximately 29,000 clones, with about 80% occurring only once. Sequencing input: NKG2D-low CD8+ T cells sorted from blood. These TCRs come from a human donor with alopecia areata.

This clone is classed as medium-sized. The rearrangement joins TRBV29-1 to TRBJ2-5, with 12 bases that match TRBD2. Germline lookup yields CDR1 SQVTM and CDR2 ANQGSEA. The CDR3 spans 14 residues. Germline trimming cut 7 bases from V and 3 bases from J; bases unmatched to any gene: 6. This CDR3 is CSAGLAGQKETQYF. DNA for the CDR3: TGCAGCGCCGGACTAGCGGGACAAAAAGAGACCCAGTACTTC.

The gene calls are TRBV30 and TRBJ2-2; D unclear. V was pared by 2 bases and J by 2 bases, with 18 bases between. Germline V gene lookup returns CDR1 GTSNPN and CDR2 SVGIG (reference sequence). CDR3 size: 17 residues. CDR3 in amino acids: CAWSPRPMMRNTGELFF. Written as DNA, the CDR3 is TGTGCCTGGAGTCCGCGTCCGATGATGAGAAACACCGGGGAGCTGTTTTTT.

This clone turned up a few times. The chain has TRBV28 and TRBJ2-1; 10 bases fit TRBD1. The junction had 6 bases not matched to a gene; V was cut back by 5 bases and J by 8 bases. The germline V gene encodes CDR1 MDHEN and CDR2 SYDVKM. The CDR3 contains 14 residues. The CDR3: CASSPGTGEHEQFF. The CDR3 DNA is TGTGCCAGCAGTCCCGGGACAGGGGAACATGAGCAGTTCTTC.

The CDR3 sequence: CSVWTGDGETQYF. In nucleotides, the CDR3 is TGCAGCGTGTGGACAGGGGATGGAGAGACCCAGTACTTC. The V gene is TRBV29-1, the J gene TRBJ2-5; 9 nucleotides match TRBD1. The CDR3 extends over 13 amino acids. The junction had 6 bases not matched to a gene; V was cut back by 6 bases and J by 4 bases. The germline V gene has CDR1 SQVTM and CDR2 ANQGSEA.

This clone was picked up a small number of times. V and J are TRBV18 and TRBJ2-1; D could derive from TRBD1 or TRBD2 (5 bases each). Germline-derived CDR1 and CDR2 are KGHSH and LQKENI. This CDR3 region has 16 residues. Trimming took 0 bases from V and 6 from J, leaving 15 bases between them. CDR3 DNA: TGTGCCAGCTCACCACCGAAGGCAGGGACCTCCAATGAGCAGTTCTTC. It encodes CASSPPKAGTSNEQFF.

The V call is TRBV27, the J call TRBJ2-7; TRBD1 matches at 11 bases. Germline-derived CDR1 and CDR2 are MNHEY and SMNVEV (reference sequence). V lost 6 bases to trimming and J lost 2 bases; unmatched junction nucleotides: 3. This CDR3 contains 14 residues. CDR3 nucleotides: TGTGCCAGCAGGACGGGACAGGGGGCCTACGAGCAGTACTTC. Its translation is CASRTGQGAYEQYF.

The chain employs TRBV29-1 and TRBJ2-7, with a possible D match to TRBD1 (6 bases). Trimming took 5 bases from V and 3 from J, leaving 14 bases between them. The CDR3 spans 13 residues. The germline V gene encodes CDR1 SQVTM and CDR2 ANQGSEA. CDR3 in DNA: TGCAGCGTTATCCTTAGAGGGGGCTACGAGCAGTACTTC. As protein: CSVILRGGYEQYF.

The gene calls are TRBV15 and TRBJ2-5; D ambiguous. Germline CDR1 reads LNHNV; CDR2 reads YYDKDF (reference sequence). This CDR3 is 16 amino acids long. The V end lost 3 bases, the J end lost 2 bases, and 16 bases lay between the germline ends. The CDR3 nucleotides are TGTGCCACCAGCAGGCTTTCTCTCACACCTCAAGAGACCCAGTACTTC. Protein: CATSRLSLTPQETQYF.

The CDR3 region is CASSSTSGRAQDTQYF. CDR3 sequence (DNA): TGTGCCAGCAGCTCGACTAGCGGGAGGGCTCAAGATACGCAGTATTTT. The chain uses TRBV7-9 and TRBJ2-3, with 14 bases aligning to TRBD2. Unmatched junction bases numbered 5, after V lost 4 bases and J lost 5 bases. The CDR3 is 16 residues long. Germline CDR1 is SEHNR and CDR2 is FQNEAQ (reference sequence).

The genes are TRBV9 and TRBJ2-3, with D possibly being TRBD1 or TRBD2 (6 bases each). The CDR3 loop spans 15 amino acids. V lost 0 bases and J 2 bases, leaving 10 bases between the germline ends. Per the germline V gene, CDR1 is SGDLS and CDR2 is YYNGEE. CDR3 DNA: TGTGCCAGCAGCGTAGGGGGGGCCACCACAGATACGCAGTATTTT. This translates into CASSVGGATTDTQYF.

The rearrangement links TRBV27 to TRBJ2-5; D is uncertain. The CDR3 loop spans 15 amino acids. Trimming removed 3 bases from V and 1 base from J, with 12 bases in between. Germline lookup yields CDR1 MNHEY and CDR2 SMNVEV (reference sequence). For the CDR3, the DNA is TGTGCCAGCAGTTTTACCTCAAAGCCCCAAGAGACCCAGTACTTC. Residues: CASSFTSKPQETQYF.

The chain has TRBV5-4 and TRBJ2-5; 12 bases agree with TRBD2. The CDR3 is 18 amino acids. Germline V gives CDR1 SGHNT, CDR2 YYREEE (reference sequence). J lost 3 bases, V lost 0 bases, and 9 bases had no gene match. The CDR3 DNA follows: TGTGCCAGCAGCTTGGATTGGACTAGCGGGACTAGAAAAGAGACCCAGTACTTC. Its translation: CASSLDWTSGTRKETQYF.

The V call is TRBV27, the J call TRBJ1-1, with D possibly TRBD1 on 5 matching bases. Trimming stripped 6 bases from V and 1 base from J, with 15 bases between. CDR1 is MNHEY and CDR2 is SMNVEV in the germline V gene (reference sequence). The CDR3 is 15 residues long. CDR3 DNA sequence: TGTGCCAGCAGCCCTCACCGGGGCTCGAACACTGAAGCTTTCTTT. It is translated as CASSPHRGSNTEAFF.

The chain joins TRBV6-5 to TRBJ1-1; the D is unclear. V lost 0 bases to trimming and J lost 1 base, with 3 bases between them. The CDR3 spans 13 residues. CDR1 MNHEY and CDR2 SVGAGI come from the germline V gene. The DNA for the CDR3 is TGTGCCAGCAGTTACTCCAAGAACACTGAAGCTTTCTTT. Translated, it gives CASSYSKNTEAFF.

This clone was detected only once. The rearrangement joins TRBV29-1 to TRBJ1-1, with 9 bases aligning to TRBD1. Germline loops: CDR1 SQVTM, CDR2 ANQGSEA. V shed 1 base, J shed 6 bases, and the junction held 24 bases outside the gene matches. The CDR3 loop spans 20 amino acids. CDR3 region: CSVEVSEPFFPGQGIPEAFF. The DNA of the CDR3 is TGCAGCGTTGAAGTCTCTGAACCTTTCTTTCCGGGACAGGGTATTCCTGAAGCTTTCTTT.

The chain uses TRBV29-1 and TRBJ2-2, with 9 bases matching TRBD2. The CDR3 contains 13 residues. Germline trimming cut 5 bases from V and 6 bases from J; bases unmatched to any gene: 4. CDR1 is SQVTM, CDR2 ANQGSEA, per germline. CDR3 sequence: CSVLAGGPGELFF. The CDR3 DNA follows: TGCAGCGTTCTTGCGGGAGGGCCCGGGGAGCTGTTTTTT.

The table lists this clone with a few counts. The J gene is TRBJ2-5, the V gene TRBV23-1, with 7 nucleotides matching TRBD2. TRBV23-1 falls under the ORF class, with uncertain function. The CDR3 loop spans 13 amino acids. V shed 7 bases, J shed 3 bases, and the junction held 5 bases outside the gene matches. CDR3: CASIRDYKETQYF. CDR3 coding DNA: TGCGCCAGCATCCGGGACTACAAAGAGACCCAGTACTTC.

The chain employs TRBV27 and TRBJ1-2; D gene uncertain. The CDR3 is 13 residues long. The V gene's germline CDR1 is MNHEY and CDR2 SMNVEV (reference sequence). Trimming shortened V by 0 bases and J by 6 bases, and 8 bases separated the two germline ends. In DNA, the CDR3 is TGTGCCAGCAGTTTATCGGGGAACCATGGCTACACCTTC. Its translation is CASSLSGNHGYTF.

The chain has TRBV6-4 and TRBJ2-1; D unresolved. Germline V gene data show CDR1 as MRHNA and CDR2 as SNTAGT. This CDR3 comprises 13 residues. Trimming left V 5 bases short and J 5 bases short, with 10 bases between. The CDR3, as DNA: TGTGCCAGCAGTCGTCAGTCCAACAATGAGCAGTTCTTC. Its translation: CASSRQSNNEQFF.

This clone occurred many times. V usage is TRBV28 and J usage is TRBJ1-5; D is unclear. Trimming removed 10 bases at V and 0 bases at J, with 10 bases between. CDR1 is MDHEN and CDR2 is SYDVKM in the germline V gene. The CDR3 has 13 residues. The CDR3 sequence: CATDAISNQPQHF. DNA of the CDR3: TGTGCCACCGACGCTATTAGCAATCAGCCCCAGCATTTT. The entire variable domain, with the rest obtained from reference TRBV28 and TRBJ1-5, is as follows: DVKVTQSSRYLVKRTGEKVFLECVQDMDHENMFWYRQDPGLGLRLIYFSYDVKMKEKGDIPEGYSVSREKKERFSLILESASTNQTSMYLCATDAISNQPQHFGDGTRLSIL.

This clone was seen a few times. The CDR3 bases are TGTGCCAGCTCACCAGGGGGTAAGGATGGCTACACCTTC. As protein: CASSPGGKDGYTF. The rearrangement uses TRBV18 and TRBJ1-2; D is possibly TRBD1 (5 bases). The germline V gene has CDR1 KGHSH and CDR2 LQKENI. V was clipped by 2 bases and J by 6 bases, with 10 bases between them. The CDR3 loop spans 13 amino acids.

This clone counts as large (0.1 to 1%). V and J are TRBV7-2 and TRBJ2-7; 16 positions agree with TRBD2. The V gene end was trimmed by 5 bases and the J gene end by 5 bases; junction bases not matched to a gene: 3. CDR3 size: 15 residues. Germline V lookup: CDR1 SGHTA, CDR2 FQGNSA. CDR3 bases: TGTGCCAGCAGCCCGGGACTAGCGGGAGGGAACGAGCAGTACTTC. It encodes CASSPGLAGGNEQYF.

V usage is TRBV4-1 and J usage is TRBJ2-1; 8 bases map to TRBD2. V shed 1 base and J 5 bases; nucleotides not matched to a gene: 7. Germline V gives CDR1 MGHRA, CDR2 YSYEKL. CDR3 length: 16 residues. The CDR3 DNA reads TGCGCCAGCAGCCAAGCCCGACTAGCGTATAACAATGAGCAGTTCTTC. Translation gives CASSQARLAYNNEQFF.

The rearrangement links TRBV5-1 to TRBJ2-2; TRBD1 matches at 10 bases. Germline V CDR1 and CDR2: SGHRS, YFSETQ. The V gene end was trimmed by 4 bases and the J gene end by 3 bases; junction bases not matched to a gene: 9. This CDR3 is built from 17 residues. The CDR3 is CASSQFGTGDYTGELFF. The CDR3 DNA reads as TGCGCCAGCAGCCAATTCGGGACAGGGGACTACACCGGGGAGCTGTTTTTT. The whole variable domain, remainder taken from reference TRBV5-1 and TRBJ2-2, is KAGVTQTPRYLIKTRGQQVTLSCSPISGHRSVSWYQQTPGQGLQFLFEYFSETQRNKGNFPGRFSGRQFSNSRSEMNVSTLELGDSALYLCASSQFGTGDYTGELFFGEGSRLTVL.

J is TRBJ1-1 and V is TRBV4-1; D remains ambiguous. V shed 1 base and J shed 5 bases, with 8 bases lying between them. The CDR3 is made up of 13 amino acids. Germline V lookup: CDR1 MGHRA, CDR2 YSYEKL. CDR3 residues: CASSQGIPTEAFF. The CDR3 DNA is TGCGCCAGCAGCCAAGGCATACCTACTGAAGCTTTCTTT.

The chain joins TRBV2 to TRBJ2-1; unclear D gene. V lost 10 bases to trimming and J lost 0 bases, with 13 bases between them. The germline V gene encodes CDR1 SNHLY and CDR2 FYNNEI. CDR3 length equals 14 residues. This CDR3 is CATSELSSYNEQFF. CDR3 sequence (DNA): TGTGCCACCTCGGAATTGAGCTCCTACAATGAGCAGTTCTTC.

The chain uses TRBV29-1 and TRBJ2-1; D gene ambiguous. CDR1 is SQVTM, CDR2 ANQGSEA, per germline. The CDR3 extends over 14 amino acids. Trimming stripped 3 bases from V and 3 bases from J, with 12 bases between. CDR3 sequence (DNA): TGCAGCGTTGAGTACCGGACCGACTACAATGAGCAGTTCTTC. Translation gives CSVEYRTDYNEQFF.

The chain uses TRBV10-3 and TRBJ1-1; D unresolved. CDR1 and CDR2 (germline): ENHRY, SYGVKD. This CDR3 region has 13 residues. V gave up 3 bases and J gave up 0 bases, with 5 bases separating them. CDR3 sequence: CAISDPLNTEAFF. Here the CDR3 DNA reads TGTGCCATCAGTGATCCATTGAACACTGAAGCTTTCTTT.